The next 27 T cell receptor beta chains were all read from a single sample in a study of blood T cell repertoires in COVID-19. Using immunoSEQ multiplex PCR, the repertoire was profiled, and TCRdb retains in-frame clones only, with some absent. The sample lists about 210,000 clones, around 87% seen once, with about 7% in the top ten. Sequencing was done on a sample of PBMCs or T cells enriched from blood (not recorded which). The receptors were sampled from a young man in a cohort exposed to, infected with or recovered from COVID-19 (not recorded which).

J is TRBJ2-7 and V is TRBV28, with TRBD1 matching 10 bases. Germline V gene lookup returns CDR1 MDHEN and CDR2 SYDVKM. CDR3 length: 15 residues. V shed 2 bases, J shed 5 bases, and the junction held 6 bases outside the gene matches. The CDR3 is CASSLGGTGDHEQYF. CDR3 DNA: TGTGCCAGCAGTTTAGGGGGGACAGGGGATCACGAGCAGTACTTC.

The gene calls are TRBV28 and TRBJ1-1; D remains unclear. The CDR3 consists of 16 residues. Per germline, CDR1 MDHEN and CDR2 SYDVKM. V shed 4 bases and J shed 7 bases, with 22 bases lying between them. CDR3 sequence: CASSSPIYPSPNEAFF. CDR3 coding DNA: TGTGCCAGCAGTTCTCCCATCTATCCAAGCCCGAATGAAGCTTTCTTT.

V and J are TRBV7-9 and TRBJ2-3; 8 positions match TRBD2. CDR3 length: 13 amino acids. J gave up 11 bases and V 4 bases, and 8 bases lay outside the gene matches. Looked up from germline, CDR1 is SEHNR and CDR2 is FQNEAQ (reference sequence). CDR3 sequence (DNA): TGTGCCAGCAGCTCCGGGACTAGTCAGAAGCAGTATTTT. Translating gives CASSSGTSQKQYF.

There are a few counts of this clone. The chain has TRBV18 and TRBJ1-2; 7 positions agree with TRBD1. The germline V gene has CDR1 KGHSH and CDR2 LQKENI. With V trimmed by 1 base and J by 2 bases, 1 base remained unmatched. This CDR3 has 14 amino acids. CDR3: CASSPQTGNYGYTF. The CDR3 coding sequence is TGTGCCAGCTCACCACAGACAGGGAACTATGGCTACACCTTC.

This clone was detected a few times. The chain joins TRBV12-3 or TRBV12-4 to TRBJ1-2; perhaps TRBD1 as D (6 bases). There are 13 residues in the CDR3. Trimming removed 3 bases from V and 7 bases from J, with 12 bases in between. The CDR3 DNA follows: TGTGCCAGCAGTTTGAAGGGGGTGTTTGGCTACACCTTC. This encodes CASSLKGVFGYTF.

CDR3 residues: CATSDRDNEQFF. CDR3 in DNA: TGTGCCACCTCCGACAGGGACAATGAGCAGTTCTTC. The V call is TRBV10-3, the J call TRBJ2-1; 7 bases fit TRBD1. This CDR3 has 12 residues. Trimming at V came to 10 bases and at J to 5 bases, leaving 5 bases not matched to a gene. Germline CDR1 and CDR2: ENHRY and SYGVKD.

The V call is TRBV4-3, the J call TRBJ2-7; TRBD2 matches at 7 bases. After removal of 6 bases from V and 3 bases from J, the junction contained 11 bases not matched to a gene. The germline V gene has CDR1 LGHNA and CDR2 YSLEER. The CDR3 length is 15 residues. Here the CDR3 DNA reads TGCGCCAGCAGTCGATTTCCGGGAGGAAGCTACGAGCAGTACTTC. It yields the protein CASSRFPGGSYEQYF.

The chain recombines TRBV28 with TRBJ1-1; D perhaps matches TRBD1 (5 bases). The V end was cut by 7 bases, the J end by 1 base, with 10 bases between. The CDR3 consists of 13 residues. Germline values: CDR1 MDHEN, CDR2 SYDVKM. The CDR3 protein is CASIRRANTEAFF. The CDR3 nucleotides read TGTGCCAGCATCCGCAGGGCGAACACTGAAGCTTTCTTT.

The chain combines TRBV29-1 with TRBJ1-6; 7 nucleotides match TRBD1. Losses at the gene ends were 6 bases for V and 5 bases for J; bases not matched to a gene: 13. The CDR3 totals 16 residues. In germline, CDR1 is SQVTM, CDR2 ANQGSEA. The CDR3, as DNA: TGCAGCGTGGAAACTACAGGGGCGTATAATAATTCACCCCTCCACTTT. It encodes CSVETTGAYNNSPLHF.

The chain combines TRBV3-1 (or the pseudogene TRBV3-2) with TRBJ2-7; 7 bases align to TRBD1. The CDR3 runs to 14 residues. Unmatched junction bases numbered 7, after V lost 2 bases and J lost 6 bases. The germline V gene encodes CDR1 LGHDT and CDR2 YNNKEL (reference sequence). CDR3 DNA sequence: TGTGCCAGCAGCCAATGGACAGGAATGGCCGAGCAGTACTTC. The encoded protein is CASSQWTGMAEQYF.

This sequence joins TRBV12-5 and TRBJ1-3; the D is unclear. This CDR3 is built from 16 residues. Trimming took off 1 base at V and 4 bases at J, with 14 bases between the two ends. Germline loops: CDR1 LGHNT, CDR2 FRNRAP. The CDR3, as DNA: TGTGCTAGTGGTTTGGGCACCGGCCCGGGGGGAAACACCATATATTTT. Translation gives CASGLGTGPGGNTIYF.

The genes are TRBV9 and TRBJ2-2; D ambiguous. Trimming shortened V by 1 base and J by 0 bases, and 4 bases separated the two germline ends. From germline, CDR1 is SGDLS and CDR2 YYNGEE. The CDR3 extends over 14 amino acids. DNA of the CDR3: TGTGCCAGCAGCGTACTAGCGAACACCGGGGAGCTGTTTTTT. Translating it yields CASSVLANTGELFF.

V and J are TRBV21-1 and TRBJ1-1. TRBV21-1 is a pseudogene locus. The CDR3 totals 15 residues. The CDR3 sequence is CASPLGTGENTEAFF. CDR3 sequence (DNA): TGTGCCAGCCCTTTAGGGACGGGAGAGAACACTGAAGCTTTCTTT.

The chain is built from TRBV19 and TRBJ2-7, with a possible D match to TRBD1 (6 bases). In germline, CDR1 is LNHDA, CDR2 SQIVND (reference sequence). Trimming took 6 bases from V and 4 from J, leaving 19 bases between them. This CDR3 has 15 residues. CDR3 nucleotides: TGTGCCAGTAGGGGTATTGCAGGGGCGACGTACGAGCAGTACTTC. Protein: CASRGIAGATYEQYF.

The genes are TRBV27 and TRBJ1-1; D gene uncertain. Trimming shortened V by 2 bases and J by 3 bases, and 19 bases separated the two germline ends. CDR1 MNHEY and CDR2 SMNVEV come from the germline V gene (reference sequence). CDR3 length: 17 residues. For the CDR3, the DNA is TGTGCCAGCAGTTTAGGTCCCGGAAGGTCGAGGGACACTGAAGCTTTCTTT. This translates into CASSLGPGRSRDTEAFF.

The CDR3 DNA reads as TGTGCCAGCAGCGCAGACCCGGGACTAGCGGGCCCTACCTCTGGGGCCAACGTCCTGACTTTC. Protein sequence: CASSADPGLAGPTSGANVLTF. The chain links TRBV9 to TRBJ2-6, with 12 bases fitting TRBD2. J lost 0 bases, V lost 3 bases, and 13 bases had no gene match. CDR1 and CDR2 (germline): SGDLS, YYNGEE. This CDR3 is built from 21 residues.

The chain joins TRBV24-1 to TRBJ2-7, with TRBD1 matching over 7 bases. The CDR3 is made up of 15 amino acids. J gave up 1 base and V 4 bases, and 6 bases lay outside the gene matches. Germline lookup yields CDR1 KGHDR and CDR2 SFDVKD. The DNA for the CDR3 is TGTGCCACCAGTGACCGAACGACAGGGTCCTACGAGCAGTACTTC. This encodes CATSDRTTGSYEQYF.

V and J are TRBV19 and TRBJ2-1, with TRBD2 matching 8 bases. This CDR3 has 13 residues. The V and J ends lost 8 bases and 2 bases, in that order; junction bases with no gene match: 2. Germline CDR1 is LNHDA and CDR2 is SQIVND (reference sequence). CDR3 coding DNA: TGTGCCAGTTCACTAGCGGCCTACAATGAGCAGTTCTTC. This gives the protein CASSLAAYNEQFF.

This chain uses TRBV24-1 with TRBJ2-7, with 8 nucleotides matching TRBD1. Germline values: CDR1 KGHDR, CDR2 SFDVKD. With 4 bases clipped from V and 2 bases from J, the junction kept 9 bases outside the gene matches. This CDR3 is built from 16 residues. CDR3 sequence (DNA): TGTGCCACCAGTGAACCGACAGGGGAGGAAGCCTACGAGCAGTACTTC. Protein product: CATSEPTGEEAYEQYF.

The gene calls are TRBV19 and TRBJ2-1, with 11 bases aligning to TRBD2. Looked up from germline, CDR1 is LNHDA and CDR2 is SQIVND (reference sequence). Trimming took 5 bases from V and 3 from J; bases not matched to a gene: 6. The CDR3 has 16 residues. CDR3 residues: CASSRGGLAVYNEQFF. The CDR3 DNA follows: TGTGCCAGTAGTCGTGGGGGACTAGCGGTCTACAATGAGCAGTTCTTC.

The genes are TRBV27 and TRBJ1-2; 9 bases align to TRBD1. This CDR3 has 16 residues. CDR1 is MNHEY and CDR2 is SMNVEV in the germline V gene (reference sequence). With 5 bases clipped from V and 8 bases from J, the junction kept 15 bases outside the gene matches. DNA for the CDR3: TGTGCCAGCAGTCTCAGCCCTCGGACAGGGGACAGCGGCTACACCTTC. This sequence encodes CASSLSPRTGDSGYTF.

The chain is built from TRBV7-2 and TRBJ2-1; 7 bases line up with TRBD1. The CDR3 contains 14 residues. Germline CDR1 SGHTA, CDR2 FQGNSA. With V trimmed by 3 bases and J by 5 bases, 4 bases remained unmatched. The CDR3 region has the DNA TGTGCCAGCAGCTTCGAACAGGGGAACAATGAGCAGTTCTTC. This translates into CASSFEQGNNEQFF.

The chain combines TRBV27 with TRBJ2-7; D unresolved. Trimming took 2 bases from V and 1 from J, leaving 12 bases between them. This CDR3 has 15 residues. Germline V gene sequence: CDR1 MNHEY, CDR2 SMNVEV (reference sequence). CDR3 region: CASSLQAGPSYEQYF. CDR3 nucleotide sequence: TGTGCCAGCAGTTTACAGGCTGGGCCGTCCTACGAGCAGTACTTC.

This clone was seen only once. J is TRBJ2-3 and V is TRBV6-2 or TRBV6-3; TRBD2 agrees at 14 bases. Per the germline V gene, CDR1 is MNHEY and CDR2 is SVGEGT. The junction had 14 bases not matched to a gene; V was cut back by 5 bases and J by 7 bases. The CDR3 is 18 residues long. CDR3 protein: CASSPRTSGGRTRNTQYF. The CDR3 DNA reads TGTGCCAGCAGTCCCCGGACTAGCGGGGGGCGGACTCGAAATACGCAGTATTTT.

This clone came up once. The chain employs TRBV19 and TRBJ2-7; 8 bases agree with TRBD2. V lost 1 base, J lost 2 bases, and 4 bases stayed unmatched. This CDR3 spans 15 amino acids. Germline CDR1 reads LNHDA; CDR2 reads SQIVND (reference sequence). CDR3 residues: CASSIGLAGTYEQYF. CDR3 bases: TGTGCCAGTAGTATAGGGCTAGCGGGCACCTACGAGCAGTACTTC.

This clone has more than one count but fewer than ten. V gene TRBV5-4 combines with J gene TRBJ2-1, with D possibly being TRBD2 (5 bases). CDR1 and CDR2 (germline): SGHNT, YYREEE (reference sequence). The CDR3 has 13 residues. V was cut by 0 bases and J by 4 bases, with 5 bases left in between. The CDR3 region is CASSLVAYNEQFF. CDR3 bases: TGTGCCAGCAGCTTGGTAGCGTACAATGAGCAGTTCTTC.

This chain uses TRBV7-9 with TRBJ1-1; weak D call: TRBD1 (5 bases). V gave up 5 bases and J gave up 8 bases, with 21 bases separating them. This CDR3 is built from 15 residues. Per germline, CDR1 SEHNR and CDR2 FQNEAQ (reference sequence). DNA for the CDR3: TGTGCCAGCAGCCCCGGGTCGGGGGATTTTAGAGAAGCTTTCTTT. It is translated as CASSPGSGDFREAFF. The full variable domain, completed using reference TRBV7-9 and TRBJ1-1, is DTGVSQNPRHKITKRGQNVTFRCDPISEHNRLYWYRQTLGQGPEFLTYFQNEAQLEKSRLLSDRFSAERPKGSFSTLEIQRTEQGDSAMYLCASSPGSGDFREAFFGQGTRLTVV.